A selection of T cell receptor beta chains follows, all from one sample in a study of T-cell reconstitution after alpha-beta-depleted transplantation in children. In TCRdb, the PCR reads were re-called with MiXCR into one record per CDR3 protein. The data contain about a million distinct CDR3 sequences, roughly 29% of them singletons. Material: PBMCs, mostly from graft donor cells, obtained 360 days after TCRalphabeta/CD19-depleted stem cell transplant. All receptors come from a boy less than two years old who had a stem cell transplant for SCID, so the T cells may come from the graft donor. Each CDR3 is given with its conserved first and last residue. The order of the fields is D gene, J gene, V gene, clone size, CDR3 DNA, CDR3 protein. D genes are given only for firm matches. Size is stated for part of the rows, as once, few or many counts, or as a class when the clone is expanded.

NA	TRBJ2-3	TRBV7-2	many	TGTGCCAGCAGCTTAGCGGGTCAAGCGGCGGGCACAGATACGCAGTATTTT	CASSLAGQAAGTDTQYF
NA	TRBJ2-2	TRBV12-3/TRBV12-4	few	TGTGCCAGCAGTGCCAGGGGTGTCGGGACCGGGGAGCTGTTTTTT	CASSARGVGTGELFF
TRBD1	TRBJ2-7	TRBV10-3	NA	TGTGCCATCAGTGAGTCGGGGGACAGGAGTCCCTACGAGCAGTACTTC	CAISESGDRSPYEQYF
NA	TRBJ2-5	TRBV2	NA	TGTGCCAGCAGCGTCGGGATCCTAACCCAAGAGACCCAGTACTTC	CASSVGILTQETQYF
NA	TRBJ2-1	TRBV12-3/TRBV12-4	NA	TGTGCCAGCAGTTTCAGAGACCCACTGAGCAATGAGCAGTTCTTC	CASSFRDPLSNEQFF
NA	TRBJ1-2	TRBV28	many	TGTGCCAGCAGTTTTGCGGACCAAGCCTCCTACTCCGGCTACACCTTC	CASSFADQASYSGYTF
NA	TRBJ1-2	TRBV4-3	NA	TGCGCCAGCAGCCAAGTTCACGGCAGCCCCAACTATGGCTACACCTTC	CASSQVHGSPNYGYTF
NA	TRBJ2-5	TRBV2	NA	TGTGCCAGCAGTGACAGTCGGCCGTCCGAGACCCAGTACTTC	CASSDSRPSETQYF
TRBD1	TRBJ2-1	TRBV7-8	NA	TGTGCCAGCAGCCAATGGGACAGCTCAAATGAGCAGTTCTTC	CASSQWDSSNEQFF
NA	TRBJ1-5	TRBV12-3/TRBV12-4	few	TGTGCCGCTTCCCGGGACAGCAATCAGCCCCAGCATTTT	CAASRDSNQPQHF
NA	TRBJ2-1	TRBV12-3/TRBV12-4	NA	TGTGCCAGCAGTCCCCTTTTTGGGGGGGCCGCGTACAATGAGCAGTTCTTC	CASSPLFGGAAYNEQFF
NA	TRBJ2-6	TRBV3-1	NA	TGTGCCAGCAGCCAAGGGGTCCTCGTAGCCAACGTCCTGACTTTC	CASSQGVLVANVLTF
TRBD2	TRBJ2-5	TRBV20-1	NA	TGCAGTGCCCCGGGACTAGAAGAGACCCAGTACTTC	CSAPGLEETQYF
NA	TRBJ1-2	TRBV7-3	NA	TGTGCCAGCAGCTTAAGGGGTGGACTGGACTACACCTTC	CASSLRGGLDYTF
NA	TRBJ1-1	TRBV7-8	NA	TGTGCCAGCAGCTTAAGGGCTGGGGAGGGGATAACTGAAGCTTTCTTT	CASSLRAGEGITEAFF
NA	TRBJ1-1	TRBV2	NA	TGTGCCAGCACTTCCGACAGCGATAGGGGAGCTTTCTTT	CASTSDSDRGAFF
NA	TRBJ2-1	TRBV15	many	TGTGCCACCAGCGCGGGTTCCTACAATGAGCAGTTCTTC	CATSAGSYNEQFF
NA	TRBJ2-7	TRBV28	NA	TGTGCCAGCAGTTACACACAGGGTTACGAGCAGTACTTC	CASSYTQGYEQYF
TRBD1	TRBJ2-7	TRBV9	few	TGTGCCAGCAGCGTCACCGGGACAGCCTACGAGCAGTACTTC	CASSVTGTAYEQYF
NA	TRBJ2-2	TRBV12-3/TRBV12-4	few	TGTGCCAGCAAAGCTCGTGGGGGGGCCACCGGGGAGCTGTTTTTT	CASKARGGATGELFF
NA	TRBJ2-3	TRBV5-1	NA	TGCGCCAGCAGCCGAGGACGGTGGAACACAGATACGCAGTATTTT	CASSRGRWNTDTQYF
TRBD1	TRBJ2-7	TRBV12-3/TRBV12-4	few	TGTGCCAGCAGTTGGACAGGGGGGGAGCAGTACTTC	CASSWTGGEQYF
TRBD2	TRBJ2-3	TRBV12-3/TRBV12-4	NA	TGTGCCAGCAGTTTAGGGACTTCTAGCGGGGGGGCCACAGATACGCAGTATTTT	CASSLGTSSGGATDTQYF
NA	TRBJ2-3	TRBV10-2	many	TGCGCCAGCAGTGAGGGGGGCACTAGCACAGATACGCAGTATTTT	CASSEGGTSTDTQYF
NA	TRBJ1-5	TRBV6-2/TRBV6-3	NA	TGTGCCAGCAGTTACTCCAGACAAGGAGGCAATCAGCCCCAGCATTTT	CASSYSRQGGNQPQHF
NA	TRBJ2-1	TRBV29-1	NA	TGCAGCACAAAGGGGTCCTTCTCCTACAATGAGCAGTTCTTC	CSTKGSFSYNEQFF
NA	TRBJ2-1	TRBV6-1	few	TGTGCCAGCAGTGACCCCGGGGGGCACAATGAGCAGTTCTTC	CASSDPGGHNEQFF
NA	TRBJ2-3	TRBV5-1	few	TGCGCCAGCTTACCTTTTGCGGGGGCAGGAGATACGCAGTATTTT	CASLPFAGAGDTQYF
NA	TRBJ2-1	TRBV7-2	NA	TGTGCCAGCAGCTTACGGGGATCCACCTACAATGAGCAGTTCTTC	CASSLRGSTYNEQFF
NA	TRBJ1-2	TRBV29-1	NA	TGCAGCGTTGAAGATCCCGGGGATGGCTACACCTTC	CSVEDPGDGYTF
NA	TRBJ1-1	TRBV20-1	NA	TGCAGTGCTAGGACCGGACTGGGCTACAATAAAGAAGCTTTCTTT	CSARTGLGYNKEAFF
NA	TRBJ2-3	TRBV10-3	few	TGTGCCATCAGTGGCCAGGGAGTTGGAGATACGCAGTATTTT	CAISGQGVGDTQYF
TRBD2	TRBJ2-1	TRBV5-1	NA	TGCGCCAGCAGCTTGGTGGGGACTAGCGGGGCCGACAATGAGCAGTTCTTC	CASSLVGTSGADNEQFF
TRBD2	TRBJ2-1	TRBV5-1	NA	TGCGCCAGCAGCCCTTCCCTTAGCGGGGGGGCTAATGAGCAGTTCTTC	CASSPSLSGGANEQFF
NA	TRBJ2-2	TRBV4-3	NA	TGCGCCAGCAGCCAAGGGAGTCTGGCAGGGAACACCGGGGAGCTGTTTTTT	CASSQGSLAGNTGELFF
NA	TRBJ1-2	TRBV20-1	few	TGCAGTGCTAGAGATCAGAGGTACAGTCCTGGCTACACCTTC	CSARDQRYSPGYTF
TRBD2	TRBJ2-3	TRBV5-1	few	TGTGCCAGCAGTCTACTAGCGGGGGGTTCAGATACGCAGTATTTT	CASSLLAGGSDTQYF
NA	TRBJ2-7	TRBV12-3/TRBV12-4	NA	TGTGCCAGCATAGGAACAGCCGGGGGCGAGCAGTACTTC	CASIGTAGGEQYF
NA	TRBJ1-6	TRBV20-1	NA	TGCAGTGCTAAACGGAACGATTCACCCCTCCACTTT	CSAKRNDSPLHF
NA	TRBJ2-7	TRBV20-1	NA	TGCAGTGCTAGGGGGGACCTAGTCGAGCAGTACTTC	CSARGDLVEQYF
TRBD2	TRBJ2-7	TRBV7-6	NA	TGTGCCAGCAGCTTAGTTCCGGGACCCCGGGGGGCCTACGAGCAGTACTTC	CASSLVPGPRGAYEQYF